A selection of T cell receptor beta chains follows, all from one sample in a study of CD8 T cells in ankylosing spondylitis. TCRdb independently ran MiXCR on the 5' RACE reads; one entry per CDR3 protein. The sample lists approximately 240,000 distinct CDR3 sequences; 20% to 30% were seen once. The specimen was blood, either unsorted or a sorted T cell fraction (not recorded which). The receptor set was obtained from a male donor with ankylosing spondylitis or in good health (not recorded which). Each CDR3 is given with its conserved first and last residue. D genes are given only for firm matches. Size is omitted from some rows. Given values are once, few, many or a class for expanded clones.

D: NA; J: TRBJ1-2; size: many; V: TRBV7-9; DNA: TGTGCCAGCGGGGGCTGGGGAGGACCAAACTATGGCTACACCTTC; CDR3: CASGGWGGPNYGYTF
D: TRBD2; J: TRBJ2-3; size: few; V: TRBV20-1; DNA: TGCAGTGCCCCCCCGGGGGGGCCTCGAGATACGCAGTATTTT; CDR3: CSAPPGGPRDTQYF
D: NA; J: TRBJ2-1; size: NA; V: TRBV15; DNA: TGTGCCACCAAATATCGGGGCACCTACAATGAGCAGTTCTTC; CDR3: CATKYRGTYNEQFF
D: NA; J: TRBJ1-2; size: many; V: TRBV6-5; DNA: TGTGCCAGTCATCGAACTGGATATGGCTACACCTTC; CDR3: CASHRTGYGYTF
D: NA; J: TRBJ2-2; size: few; V: TRBV20-1; DNA: TGCAGTGCTAGGCGCGGCGGGGCGAACACCGGGGAGCTGTTTTTT; CDR3: CSARRGGANTGELFF
D: NA; J: TRBJ2-3; size: many; V: TRBV6-1; DNA: TGTGCCAGCAGTGGAGCACAGAGCACAGATACGCAGTATTTT; CDR3: CASSGAQSTDTQYF
D: NA; J: TRBJ2-7; size: many; V: TRBV3-1; DNA: TGTGCCAGCAGCCCAGGGCGCCACTCCTACGAGCAGTACTTC; CDR3: CASSPGRHSYEQYF
D: TRBD2; J: TRBJ2-1; size: NA; V: TRBV24-1; DNA: TGTGCCACCAGTGAGCCCGCTAGCGGGGTACTCGATGAGCAGTTCTTC; CDR3: CATSEPASGVLDEQFF
D: TRBD2; J: TRBJ2-1; size: many; V: TRBV7-2; DNA: TGTGCCAGCAGCTCCCGCTCCGGGGGGGCCTTCAATGAGCAGTTCTTC; CDR3: CASSSRSGGAFNEQFF
D: TRBD2; J: TRBJ2-1; size: NA; V: TRBV20-1; DNA: TGCAGTGCTAGAGATTGGGCGGGGGGGCCTGTGAGTGAGCAGTTCTTC; CDR3: CSARDWAGGPVSEQFF
D: NA; J: TRBJ2-7; size: many; V: TRBV28; DNA: TGTGCCAGCAGCATGGGGGGCCCGAGAATGGAGCAGTACTTC; CDR3: CASSMGGPRMEQYF
D: NA; J: TRBJ2-1; size: NA; V: TRBV29-1; DNA: TGCAGCGTTGGGCGGGGGCCTATACTGATCTCCTACAATGAGCAGTTCTTC; CDR3: CSVGRGPILISYNEQFF
D: TRBD1; J: TRBJ1-2; size: NA; V: TRBV2; DNA: TGTGCCAGCAGTGTCCTCGGGACAGGACTCGGGGGCTACACCTTC; CDR3: CASSVLGTGLGGYTF
D: NA; J: TRBJ2-1; size: NA; V: TRBV6-5; DNA: TGTGCCAGCAGTTACCACTTACTACACTCCTACAATGAGCAGTTCTTC; CDR3: CASSYHLLHSYNEQFF
D: NA; J: TRBJ2-4; size: NA; V: TRBV10-3; DNA: TGTGCCATCAGTGAGTCCCGCGTGGAGGGGCTAGCCAAAAACATTCAGTACTTC; CDR3: CAISESRVEGLAKNIQYF
D: NA; J: TRBJ2-7; size: many; V: TRBV29-1; DNA: TGCAGCGTTGCGGGTTCGGCTCCCTACGAGCAGTACTTC; CDR3: CSVAGSAPYEQYF
D: NA; J: TRBJ2-1; size: many; V: TRBV10-3; DNA: TGTGCCATCAGTGACGGGGTCAGGGATGAGCAGTTCTTC; CDR3: CAISDGVRDEQFF
D: NA; J: TRBJ2-2; size: NA; V: TRBV6-5; DNA: TGTGCCAGCACCCGACCAGACACCGGGGAGCTGTTTTTT; CDR3: CASTRPDTGELFF
D: NA; J: TRBJ2-3; size: once; V: TRBV4-1; DNA: TGCGCCAGCAGCCAAGGGCCAGCAGATACGCAGTATTTT; CDR3: CASSQGPADTQYF
D: NA; J: TRBJ2-7; size: NA; V: TRBV20-1; DNA: TGCAGTGCTGGGGACCCGGGGATCGGAGGTTACGAGCAGTACTTC; CDR3: CSAGDPGIGGYEQYF
D: NA; J: TRBJ2-7; size: few; V: TRBV10-3; DNA: TGTGCCATCAGTGAGTCGAGAAGTGGGGCCCGCTACGAGCAGTACTTC; CDR3: CAISESRSGARYEQYF
D: TRBD2; J: TRBJ2-7; size: NA; V: TRBV29-1; DNA: TGCAGCGTTGTAGGGACTAGCGGGGCCTACGAGCAGTACTTC; CDR3: CSVVGTSGAYEQYF